These 8 T cell receptor beta chains originate from one sample sequenced in a study of T-cell memory formation after mild COVID-19. TCRdb re-analysed the 5' RACE reads in MiXCR, keeping a single row per CDR3 protein. The sample has about 49,000 distinct CDR3 sequences, roughly a quarter seen once; the top ten hold approximately 40%. Sequenced: PBMCs or a T cell subset sorted from them (not recorded which). The receptors come from a man aged 18 to 29 who had mild COVID-19 (a few samples of this study predate the infection). Cell type and time point are not known.

The chain carries TRBV7-9 and TRBJ2-5; 8 positions match TRBD1. The length of the CDR3 is 14 residues. V shed 5 bases, J shed 3 bases, and the junction held 5 bases outside the gene matches. Germline-derived CDR1 and CDR2 are SEHNR and FQNEAQ (reference sequence). The CDR3 nucleotides read TGTGCCAGCAGCCCGACAGGGGCCGAAGAGACCCAGTACTTC. Translated: CASSPTGAEETQYF.

V gene TRBV10-2 combines with J gene TRBJ2-1; D is uncertain. This CDR3 comprises 12 residues. V was clipped by 0 bases and J by 8 bases, with 5 bases between them. In germline, CDR1 is WSHSY, CDR2 SAAADI. CDR3 protein: CASSESPHEQFF. In DNA form, the CDR3 reads TGCGCCAGCAGTGAGTCCCCCCATGAGCAGTTCTTC.

This rearrangement joins TRBV15 to TRBJ2-5, with 8 positions matching TRBD1. Germline CDR1 reads LNHNV; CDR2 reads YYDKDF (reference sequence). The junction had 8 bases not matched to a gene; V was cut back by 5 bases and J by 3 bases. CDR3 length: 15 amino acids. CDR3 protein: CATSGEDRAEETQYF. The CDR3 bases are TGTGCCACCAGCGGTGAGGACAGGGCCGAAGAGACCCAGTACTTC.

By share of the sample, this clonotype is medium-sized (0.01 to 0.1%). An end of the junction does not agree with germline; a read error may underlie this. The chain is built from TRBV6-5 and TRBJ2-7, with 10 nucleotides matching TRBD1. The germline V gene encodes CDR1 MNHEY and CDR2 SVGAGI. The CDR3 runs 13 residues. The CDR3 loop reads CASQGDRGSIMDF. CDR3 DNA sequence: TGTGCCTCTCAAGGGGACAGGGGTAGTATTATGGACTTC.

The chain has TRBV7-9 and TRBJ2-7; D possibly corresponds to TRBD1 (5 bases). The CDR3 is 13 residues long. The germline CDR1 and CDR2 sequences are SEHNR and FQNEAQ (reference sequence). Trimming removed 5 bases at V and 0 bases at J, with 8 bases between. The CDR3 here is CASSPRGSYEQYV. The CDR3, as DNA: TGTGCCAGCAGCCCAAGGGGCTCCTACGAGCAGTACGTC.

V gene TRBV3-1 combines with J gene TRBJ1-5; TRBD1 aligns across 10 bases. Trimming at V came to 5 bases and at J to 6 bases, leaving 7 bases not matched to a gene. This CDR3 spans 15 amino acids. Germline V gene data show CDR1 as LGHDT and CDR2 as YNNKEL (reference sequence). The CDR3 region is CASSAGTGVGQPQHF. DNA of the CDR3: TGTGCCAGCAGCGCGGGGACAGGGGTGGGTCAGCCCCAGCATTTT.

The gene calls are TRBV11-1 and TRBJ2-5, with no clear D. The CDR3 is 14 residues long. Trimming removed 0 bases from V and 5 bases from J, with 10 bases in between. Germline CDR1 SGHAT, CDR2 FQDESV (reference sequence). The CDR3 protein is CASSLADGRETQYF. The CDR3 DNA reads as TGTGCCAGCAGCTTAGCAGATGGTAGGGAGACCCAGTACTTC.

This chain uses TRBV9 with TRBJ2-3; 8 nucleotides line up with TRBD2. Germline assignment: CDR1 SGDLS and CDR2 YYNGEE. The CDR3 is 14 amino acids. The V segment lost 6 bases and the J segment 4 bases; nucleotides outside the gene matches: 7. CDR3 in DNA: TGTGCCAGCACCCCCGGGGGGGCCCCAGATACGCAGTATTTT. It specifies CASTPGGAPDTQYF.